This T cell receptor (beta chain) stems from a study of CD8 T cells in ankylosing spondylitis. Whole-study results and caveats: For ankylosing spondylitis blood, a TCR beta motif of fewer than 10 highly homologous variants appeared characteristic. Disease-associated clones were CD8+ and fairly uncommon in peripheral blood. Researchers reportedly found disease-linked clones significantly enriched in matched ankylosing spondylitis synovial fluid.

Library preparation for TCR beta used quantitative 5'-RACE with molecular barcodes. TCRdb recomputed calls from the 5' RACE reads with MiXCR, one row per CDR3 protein. The sample lists 150,000 to 200,000 distinct CDR3 sequences, approximately 12% occurring once. This clonotype was seen repeatedly, ten times or more. Its antigen is as yet unknown. V was clipped by 5 bases and J by 6 bases; unmatched bases: 16. The germline V gene has CDR1 SGHDT and CDR2 YYEEEE. This CDR3 region has 17 residues. The sequence came from a female donor with ankylosing spondylitis or in good health (not recorded which). The V and J genes are TRBV5-6 and TRBJ2-1; TRBD2 matches at 8 bases. Sequencing was performed on blood, either unsorted or a sorted T cell fraction (not recorded which). The CDR3 loop is CASSFPARGRNGNEQFF. In DNA form, the CDR3 reads TGTGCCAGCAGTTTCCCGGCTCGCGGGAGGAACGGCAATGAGCAGTTCTTC.